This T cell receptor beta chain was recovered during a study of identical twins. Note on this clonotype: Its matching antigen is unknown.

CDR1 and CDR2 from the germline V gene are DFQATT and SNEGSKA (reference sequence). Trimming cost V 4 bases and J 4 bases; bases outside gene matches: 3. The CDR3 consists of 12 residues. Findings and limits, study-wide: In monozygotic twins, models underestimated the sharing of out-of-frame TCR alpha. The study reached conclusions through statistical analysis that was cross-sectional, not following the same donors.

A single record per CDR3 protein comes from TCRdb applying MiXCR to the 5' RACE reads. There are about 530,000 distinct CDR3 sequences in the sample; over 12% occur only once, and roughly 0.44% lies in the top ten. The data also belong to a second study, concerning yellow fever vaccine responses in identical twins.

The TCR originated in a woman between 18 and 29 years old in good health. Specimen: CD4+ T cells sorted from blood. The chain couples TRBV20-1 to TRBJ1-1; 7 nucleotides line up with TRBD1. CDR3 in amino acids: CSATPGGTEAFF. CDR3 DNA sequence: TGCAGTGCTACGCCAGGGGGCACTGAAGCTTTCTTT.